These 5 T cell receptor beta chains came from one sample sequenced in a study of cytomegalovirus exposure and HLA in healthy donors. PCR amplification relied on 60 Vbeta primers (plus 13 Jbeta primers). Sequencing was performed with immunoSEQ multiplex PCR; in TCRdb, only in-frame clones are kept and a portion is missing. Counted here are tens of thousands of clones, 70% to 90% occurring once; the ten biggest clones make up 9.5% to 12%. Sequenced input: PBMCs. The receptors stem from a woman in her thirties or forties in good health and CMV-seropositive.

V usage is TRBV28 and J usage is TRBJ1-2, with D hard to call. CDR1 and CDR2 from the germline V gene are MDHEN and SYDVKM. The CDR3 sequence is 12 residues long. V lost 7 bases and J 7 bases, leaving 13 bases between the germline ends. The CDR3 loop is CASTPWEGGYTF. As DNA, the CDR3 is TGTGCCAGCACCCCGTGGGAGGGTGGCTACACCTTC.

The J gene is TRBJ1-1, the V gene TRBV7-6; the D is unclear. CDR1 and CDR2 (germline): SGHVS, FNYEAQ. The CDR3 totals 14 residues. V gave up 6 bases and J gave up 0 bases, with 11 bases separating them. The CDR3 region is CASRSDILNTEAFF. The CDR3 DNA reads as TGTGCCAGCAGATCCGACATTTTGAACACTGAAGCTTTCTTT.

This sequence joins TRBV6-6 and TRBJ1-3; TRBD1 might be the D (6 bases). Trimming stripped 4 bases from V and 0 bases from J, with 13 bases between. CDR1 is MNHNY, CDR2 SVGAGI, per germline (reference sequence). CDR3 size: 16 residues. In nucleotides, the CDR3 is TGTGCCAGCAGTTCACAGGGTGCCAACTCTGGAAACACCATATATTTT. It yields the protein CASSSQGANSGNTIYF.

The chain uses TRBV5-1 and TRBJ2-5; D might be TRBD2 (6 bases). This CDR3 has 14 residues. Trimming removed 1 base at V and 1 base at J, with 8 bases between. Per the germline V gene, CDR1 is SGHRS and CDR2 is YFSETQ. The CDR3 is CASSLSGGQETQYF. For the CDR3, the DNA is TGCGCCAGCAGCTTGTCCGGGGGCCAAGAGACCCAGTACTTC.

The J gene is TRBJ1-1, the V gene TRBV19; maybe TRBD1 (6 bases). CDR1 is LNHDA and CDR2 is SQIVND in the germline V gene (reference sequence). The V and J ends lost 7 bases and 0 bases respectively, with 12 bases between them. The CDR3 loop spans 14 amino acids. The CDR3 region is CASKWQGMNTEAFF. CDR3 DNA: TGTGCCAGTAAGTGGCAGGGGATGAACACTGAAGCTTTCTTT. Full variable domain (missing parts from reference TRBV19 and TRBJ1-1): DGGITQSPKYLFRKEGQNVTLSCEQNLNHDAMYWYRQDPGQGLRLIYYSQIVNDFQKGDIAEGYSVSREKKESFPLTVTSAQKNPTAFYLCASKWQGMNTEAFFGQGTRLTVV.